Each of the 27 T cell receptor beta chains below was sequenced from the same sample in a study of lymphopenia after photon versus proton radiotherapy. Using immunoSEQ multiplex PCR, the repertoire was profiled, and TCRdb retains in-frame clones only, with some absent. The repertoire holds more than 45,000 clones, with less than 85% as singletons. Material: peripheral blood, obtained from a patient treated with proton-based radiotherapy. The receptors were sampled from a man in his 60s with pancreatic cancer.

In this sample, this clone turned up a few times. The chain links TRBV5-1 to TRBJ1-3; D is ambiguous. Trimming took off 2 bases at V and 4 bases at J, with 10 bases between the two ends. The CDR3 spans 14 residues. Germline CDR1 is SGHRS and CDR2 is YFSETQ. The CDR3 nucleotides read TGCGCCAGCAGCTTCGCGGCCTCCGGAAACACCATATATTTT. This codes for CASSFAASGNTIYF.

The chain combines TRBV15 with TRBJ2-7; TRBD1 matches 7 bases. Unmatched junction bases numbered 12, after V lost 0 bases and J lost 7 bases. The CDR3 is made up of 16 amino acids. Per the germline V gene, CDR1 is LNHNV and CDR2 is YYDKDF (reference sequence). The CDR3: CATSRDGRQGRGEQYF. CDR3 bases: TGTGCCACCAGCAGAGATGGTCGACAGGGTCGAGGGGAGCAGTACTTC.

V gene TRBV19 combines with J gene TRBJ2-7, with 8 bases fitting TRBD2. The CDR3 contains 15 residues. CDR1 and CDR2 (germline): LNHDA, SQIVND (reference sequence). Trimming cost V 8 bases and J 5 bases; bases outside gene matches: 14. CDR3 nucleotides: TGTGCCAGTTCCCATACTTCGGGAGGGCGGCACGAGCAGTACTTC. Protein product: CASSHTSGGRHEQYF.

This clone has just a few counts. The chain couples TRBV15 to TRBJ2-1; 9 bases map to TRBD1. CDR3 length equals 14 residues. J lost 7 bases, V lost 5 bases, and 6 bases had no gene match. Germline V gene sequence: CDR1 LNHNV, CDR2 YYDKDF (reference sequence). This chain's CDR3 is CATSARDRDNEQFF. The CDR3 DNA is TGTGCCACCAGCGCCCGGGACAGGGATAATGAGCAGTTCTTC.

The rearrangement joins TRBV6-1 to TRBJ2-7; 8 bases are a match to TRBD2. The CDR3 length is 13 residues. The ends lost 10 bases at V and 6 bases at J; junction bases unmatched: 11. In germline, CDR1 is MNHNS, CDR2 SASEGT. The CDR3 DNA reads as TGTGCCATCCGCGTAGCGGGAACAAGCGAGCAGTACTTC. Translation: CAIRVAGTSEQYF.

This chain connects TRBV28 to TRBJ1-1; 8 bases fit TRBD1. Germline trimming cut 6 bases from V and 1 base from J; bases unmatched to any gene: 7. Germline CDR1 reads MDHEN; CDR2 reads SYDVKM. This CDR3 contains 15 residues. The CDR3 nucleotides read TGTGCCAGCAGGGGACAGGCACTCACGAACACTGAAGCTTTCTTT. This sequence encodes CASRGQALTNTEAFF. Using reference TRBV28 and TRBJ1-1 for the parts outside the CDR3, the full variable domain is DVKVTQSSRYLVKRTGEKVFLECVQDMDHENMFWYRQDPGLGLRLIYFSYDVKMKEKGDIPEGYSVSREKKERFSLILESASTNQTSMYLCASRGQALTNTEAFFGQGTRLTVV.

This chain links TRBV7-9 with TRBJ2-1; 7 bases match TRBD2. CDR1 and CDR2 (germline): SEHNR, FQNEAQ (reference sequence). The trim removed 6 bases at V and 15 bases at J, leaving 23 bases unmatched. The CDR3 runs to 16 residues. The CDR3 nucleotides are TGTGCCAGCAGTTATACGGGGGAGACTAGCACAGAAAGGTTGTTCTTC. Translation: CASSYTGETSTERLFF.

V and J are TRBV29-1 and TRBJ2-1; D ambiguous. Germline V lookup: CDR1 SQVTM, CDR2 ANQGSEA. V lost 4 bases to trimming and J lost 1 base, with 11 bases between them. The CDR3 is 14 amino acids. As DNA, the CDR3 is TGCAGCGTTGGTTCTGGATTTTCCTACAATGAGCAGTTCTTC. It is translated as CSVGSGFSYNEQFF.

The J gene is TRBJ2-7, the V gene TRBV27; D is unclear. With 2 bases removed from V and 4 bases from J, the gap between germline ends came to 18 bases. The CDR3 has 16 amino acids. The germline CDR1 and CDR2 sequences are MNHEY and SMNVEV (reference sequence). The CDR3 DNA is TGTGCCAGCAGTTTACTCCCCGACTTTAGTGGGTACGAGCAGTACTTC. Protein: CASSLLPDFSGYEQYF.

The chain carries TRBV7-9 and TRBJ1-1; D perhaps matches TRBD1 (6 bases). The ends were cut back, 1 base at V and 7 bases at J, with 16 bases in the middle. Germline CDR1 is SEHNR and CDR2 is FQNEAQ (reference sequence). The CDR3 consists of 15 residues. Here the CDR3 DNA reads TGTGCCAGCAGCTTAGTTCTGTCAGGGGTCGATGAAGCTTTCTTT. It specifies CASSLVLSGVDEAFF.

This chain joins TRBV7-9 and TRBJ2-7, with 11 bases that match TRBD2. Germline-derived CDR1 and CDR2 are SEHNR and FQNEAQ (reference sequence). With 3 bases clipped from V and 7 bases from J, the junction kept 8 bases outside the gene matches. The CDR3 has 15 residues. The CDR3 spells CASSFKTSGSVEQYF. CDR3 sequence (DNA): TGTGCCAGCAGCTTTAAAACTAGCGGGAGCGTGGAGCAGTACTTC.

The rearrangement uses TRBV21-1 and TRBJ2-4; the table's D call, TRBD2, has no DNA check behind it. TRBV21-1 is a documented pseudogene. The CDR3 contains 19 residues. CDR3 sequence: CASSKFGGGPFTPKNIQYF. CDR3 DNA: TGTGCCAGCAGCAAATTCGGGGGAGGGCCGTTCACCCCCAAAAACATTCAGTACTTC.

CDR3 sequence reads: CASSPRTSGSMNEQFF. CDR3 DNA sequence: TGTGCCAGTAGTCCCCGGACTAGCGGGAGTATGAATGAGCAGTTCTTC. This rearrangement joins TRBV19 to TRBJ2-1; 13 bases line up with TRBD2. V lost 5 bases and J lost 7; bases outside the gene matches: 8. This CDR3 region has 16 residues. CDR1 and CDR2 (germline): LNHDA, SQIVND (reference sequence).

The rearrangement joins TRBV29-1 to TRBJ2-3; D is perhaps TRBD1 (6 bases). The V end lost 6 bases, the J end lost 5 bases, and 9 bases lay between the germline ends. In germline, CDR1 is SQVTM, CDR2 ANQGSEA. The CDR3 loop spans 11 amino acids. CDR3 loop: CSVARGDTQYF. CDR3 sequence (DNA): TGCAGCGTGGCCAGGGGAGATACGCAGTATTTT.

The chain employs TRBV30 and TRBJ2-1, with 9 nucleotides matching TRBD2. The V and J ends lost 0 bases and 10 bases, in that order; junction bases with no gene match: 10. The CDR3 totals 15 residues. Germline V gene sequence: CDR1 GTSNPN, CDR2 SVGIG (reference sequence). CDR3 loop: CAWSVLAGTGGEQFF. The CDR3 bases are TGTGCCTGGAGTGTACTAGCGGGTACGGGGGGGGAGCAGTTCTTC.

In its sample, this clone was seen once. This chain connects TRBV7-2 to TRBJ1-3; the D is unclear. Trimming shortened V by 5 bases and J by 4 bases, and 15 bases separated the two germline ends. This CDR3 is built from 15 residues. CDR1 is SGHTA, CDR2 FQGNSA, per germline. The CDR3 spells CASSLQILPGNTIYF. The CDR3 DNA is TGTGCCAGCAGCCTCCAGATTCTCCCCGGAAACACCATATATTTT.

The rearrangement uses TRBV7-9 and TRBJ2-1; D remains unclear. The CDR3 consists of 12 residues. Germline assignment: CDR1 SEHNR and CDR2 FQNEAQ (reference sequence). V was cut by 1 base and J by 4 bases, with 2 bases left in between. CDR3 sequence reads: CASSLVYNEQFF. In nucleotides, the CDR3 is TGTGCCAGCAGCTTAGTATACAATGAGCAGTTCTTC.

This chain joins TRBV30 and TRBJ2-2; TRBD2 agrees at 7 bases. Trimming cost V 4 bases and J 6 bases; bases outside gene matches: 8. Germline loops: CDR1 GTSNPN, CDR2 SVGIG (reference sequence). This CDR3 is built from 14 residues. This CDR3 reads CAWTGLGGSGELFF. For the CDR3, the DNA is TGTGCCTGGACAGGACTAGGAGGGTCCGGGGAGCTGTTTTTT.

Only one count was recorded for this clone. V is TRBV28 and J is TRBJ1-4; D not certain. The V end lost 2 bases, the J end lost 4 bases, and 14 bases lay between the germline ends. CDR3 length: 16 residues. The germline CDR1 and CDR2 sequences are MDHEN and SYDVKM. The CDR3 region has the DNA TGTGCCAGCAGTTTACCCTCATCGGGCGGTAATGAAAAACTGTTTTTT. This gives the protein CASSLPSSGGNEKLFF.

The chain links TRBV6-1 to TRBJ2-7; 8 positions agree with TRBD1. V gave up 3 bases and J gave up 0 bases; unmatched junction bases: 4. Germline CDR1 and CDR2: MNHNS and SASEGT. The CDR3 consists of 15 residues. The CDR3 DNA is TGTGCCAGCAGTGATTGGACAGGGAGCTCCTACGAGCAGTACTTC. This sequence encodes CASSDWTGSSYEQYF.

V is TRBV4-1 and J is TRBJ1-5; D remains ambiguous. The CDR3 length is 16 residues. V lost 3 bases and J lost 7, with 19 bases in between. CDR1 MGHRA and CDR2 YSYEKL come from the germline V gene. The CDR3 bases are TGCGCCAGCAGCCAGGGATTCTTTTGGGGAAGCCAGCCCCAGCATTTT. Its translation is CASSQGFFWGSQPQHF.

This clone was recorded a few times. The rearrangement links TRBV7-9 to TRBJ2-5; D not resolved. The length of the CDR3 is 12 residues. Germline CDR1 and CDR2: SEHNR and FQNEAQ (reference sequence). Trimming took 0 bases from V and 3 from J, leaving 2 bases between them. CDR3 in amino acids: CASSLAKETQYF. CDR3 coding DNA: TGTGCCAGCAGCTTAGCCAAAGAGACCCAGTACTTC.

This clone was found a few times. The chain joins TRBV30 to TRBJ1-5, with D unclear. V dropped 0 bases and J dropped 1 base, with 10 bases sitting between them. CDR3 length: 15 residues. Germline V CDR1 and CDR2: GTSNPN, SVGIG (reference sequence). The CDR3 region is CAWSVPALSNQPQHF. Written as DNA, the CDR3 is TGTGCCTGGAGTGTACCCGCGTTAAGCAATCAGCCCCAGCATTTT.

In DNA form, the CDR3 reads TGTGCCAGCGGGTCAGGCTACTATAATTCACCCCTCCACTTT. Amino acids: CASGSGYYNSPLHF. V usage is TRBV2 and J usage is TRBJ1-6, with D hard to call. The CDR3 loop spans 14 amino acids. Germline V lookup: CDR1 SNHLY, CDR2 FYNNEI. V lost 8 bases to trimming and J lost 3 bases, with 11 bases between them.

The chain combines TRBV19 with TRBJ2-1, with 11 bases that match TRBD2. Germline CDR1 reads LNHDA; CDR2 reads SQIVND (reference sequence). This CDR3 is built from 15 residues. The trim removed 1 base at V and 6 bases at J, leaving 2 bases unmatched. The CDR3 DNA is TGTGCCAGTAGTATAGTACTAGCGGGAGCCAATGAGCAGTTCTTC. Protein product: CASSIVLAGANEQFF.

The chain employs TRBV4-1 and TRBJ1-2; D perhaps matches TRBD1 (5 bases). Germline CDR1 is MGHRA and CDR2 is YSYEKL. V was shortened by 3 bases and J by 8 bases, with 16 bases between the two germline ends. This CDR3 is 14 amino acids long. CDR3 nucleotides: TGCGCCAGCAGCCAGACCCGGGACGGCGGAGGCTACACCTTC. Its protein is CASSQTRDGGGYTF.

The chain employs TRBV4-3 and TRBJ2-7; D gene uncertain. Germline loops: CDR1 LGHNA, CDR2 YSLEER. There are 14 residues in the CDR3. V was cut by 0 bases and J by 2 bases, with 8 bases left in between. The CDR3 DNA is TGCGCCAGCAGCCAAGATTACGCCACCTACGAGCAGTACTTC. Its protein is CASSQDYATYEQYF.